A selection of T cell receptor beta chains follows, all from one sample in a study of T-cell memory formation after mild COVID-19. TCRdb independently ran MiXCR on the 5' RACE reads; one entry per CDR3 protein. The sample shows 65,000 to 90,000 distinct CDR3 sequences, 9.5% to 15% of them seen only once. The sample comprised PBMCs or a T cell subset sorted from them (not recorded which). The receptors shown here come from a young man who had mild COVID-19 (a few samples of this study predate the infection). Cell type and time point are not known. The CDR3 runs from the conserved cysteine through the conserved F or W. D genes are given only for firm matches. Not every row has a clone size; where given, it reads once, few, many or a size class.

>.|TRBJ2-5|.|TRBV20-1
TGCAGTGCTAGAGACCCCCAGGGGCAAGAGACCCAGTACTTC
CSARDPQGQETQYF
>.|TRBJ2-7|.|TRBV9
TGTGCCAGCAGCGACGGCCTCTCCTACGAGCAGTACTTC
CASSDGLSYEQYF
>.|TRBJ2-3|few|TRBV4-2
TGTGCCAGCAGCCAAGCCCAGACTAGATCGGATACGCAGTATTTT
CASSQAQTRSDTQYF
>TRBD1|TRBJ2-3|.|TRBV7-3
TGTGCCAGCGGCCTAGGACAGGGGTATGGGACAGATACGCAGTATTTT
CASGLGQGYGTDTQYF
>.|TRBJ2-2|many|TRBV25-1
TGTGCCAGCAGTGAATCTGGGGGCGGGGAGCTGTTTTTT
CASSESGGGELFF
>TRBD2|TRBJ2-7|.|TRBV6-2/TRBV6-3
TGTGCCAGCAGTCAACTAGCGGCCTACGAGCAGTACTTC
CASSQLAAYEQYF
>TRBD1|TRBJ1-5|few|TRBV4-3
TGCGCCAGCAGCCAAGAGACCAGGGGGTATCAGCCCCAGCATTTT
CASSQETRGYQPQHF
>.|TRBJ2-5|.|TRBV6-2/TRBV6-3
TGTGCCAGCAGTTACCCTCGGGGCGGCCAAGAGACCCAGTACTTC
CASSYPRGGQETQYF
>.|TRBJ1-1|few|TRBV2
TGTGCCAGCGGAGAGACGGGGGGGAACACTGAAGCTTTCTTT
CASGETGGNTEAFF
>.|TRBJ2-1|.|TRBV5-1
TGCGCCAGCAGCTTGTTGGGGGCAACCTTCCACAATGAGCAGTTCTTC
CASSLLGATFHNEQFF
>.|TRBJ1-6|many|TRBV5-5
TGTGCCAGCAGCTTGGGCTCACCCCTCCACTTT
CASSLGSPLHF
>.|TRBJ2-2|.|TRBV20-1
TGCAGTGCTAGAGATGGGGGGAACACCGGGGAGCTGTTTTTT
CSARDGGNTGELFF
>.|TRBJ2-1|few|TRBV20-1
TGCAGTGCTACCTTTCGTCTAGTCCCCTACAATGAGCAGTTCTTC
CSATFRLVPYNEQFF
>.|TRBJ2-2|.|TRBV7-9
TGTGCCAGCAGCCAGACTAACGCGAACACCGGGGAGCTGTTTTTT
CASSQTNANTGELFF
>TRBD2|TRBJ2-1|few|TRBV27
TGTGCCAGCAGGCCGGGACTAGCGAGGAATGAGCAGTTCTTC
CASRPGLARNEQFF
>.|TRBJ2-1|medium-sized|TRBV7-9
TGTGCCAGCAGCTTGGGCAATGAGCAGTTCTTC
CASSLGNEQFF
>.|TRBJ1-2|few|TRBV9
TGTGCCAGCAGCGTTAGGGAACAGGAAGTCTATAACTATGGCTACACCTTC
CASSVREQEVYNYGYTF
>TRBD1|TRBJ2-7|few|TRBV27
TGTGCCAGCAGCTCCTCCGGGACAGGGTACGAGCAGTACTTC
CASSSSGTGYEQYF
>TRBD1|TRBJ1-2|few|TRBV12-3/TRBV12-4
TGTGCCAGCAGGCTACAGGGGCCCTATGGCTACACCTTC
CASRLQGPYGYTF
>TRBD2|TRBJ2-1|few|TRBV7-9
TGTGCCAGCAGCTACCCGACCGGGACTAGTAGGGTGGCTGAGCAGTTCTTC
CASSYPTGTSRVAEQFF
>TRBD2|TRBJ2-5|few|TRBV11-2
TGTGCCAGCAGCAACGCTAGCGGGGGGGACGGGACCCAGTACTTC
CASSNASGGDGTQYF
>TRBD1|TRBJ1-4|few|TRBV10-3
TGTGCCATCAGTGAGACACCTCCGGGACAGGGGTTTGAAAAACTGTTTTTT
CAISETPPGQGFEKLFF
>.|TRBJ2-1|.|TRBV7-2
TGTGCCAGCAGCTTAGTAGCGAGCGGCGAGCAGTTCTTC
CASSLVASGEQFF
>.|TRBJ2-1|many|TRBV15
TGTGCCACCAGCGGGGACTCGTCCTACAATGAGCAGTTCTTC
CATSGDSSYNEQFF
>.|TRBJ2-7|.|TRBV5-6
TGTGCCAGCAGCTTGGAGGGGGAGGCCTACGAGCAGTACTTC
CASSLEGEAYEQYF
>TRBD2|TRBJ2-5|.|TRBV10-3
TGTGCCATCAGTGACGGGGGGTCCCCAGAGACCCAGTACTTC
CAISDGGSPETQYF
>TRBD2|TRBJ2-1|few|TRBV28
TGTGCCAGCAGCCGCCCGCTAGCGGGGTACAATGAGCAGTTCTTC
CASSRPLAGYNEQFF
>TRBD2|TRBJ2-3|.|TRBV9
TGTGCCAGCAGCGAAGGTAGCGGGGGTAGAGATACGCAGTATTTT
CASSEGSGGRDTQYF
>.|TRBJ2-5|few|TRBV5-1
TGCGCCAGCAGCTTTACGGGGTTGGAGACCCAGTACTTC
CASSFTGLETQYF
>TRBD1|TRBJ1-4|few|TRBV13
TGTGCCAGCAGCGATGGGGCAGGGGGATATGAAAAACTGTTTTTT
CASSDGAGGYEKLFF
>TRBD1|TRBJ1-2|few|TRBV20-1
TGCAGTGCTAGAGAGCGCTCAGGGGGCGTCTATGGCTACACCTTC
CSARERSGGVYGYTF
>.|TRBJ1-2|.|TRBV11-2
TGTGCCAGCAGCTTGAGGTCAAGTAACTATGGCTACACCTTC
CASSLRSSNYGYTF
>.|TRBJ1-1|few|TRBV29-1
TGCAGCGTTGTCCAGAAGAACACTGAAGCTTTCTTT
CSVVQKNTEAFF
>TRBD1|TRBJ1-2|few|TRBV4-1
TGCGCCAGCAGCCAAGGACAGGGGATGTTCGCTGGCTACACCTTC
CASSQGQGMFAGYTF
>.|TRBJ1-5|.|TRBV6-6
TGTGCCAGCAGTGCTACTTTTACAGTATTCAATCAGCCCCAGCATTTT
CASSATFTVFNQPQHF
>.|TRBJ1-4|few|TRBV7-9
TGTGCCAGCAGCTTAGCGACAACGTTGGACCCTAATGAAAAACTGTTTTTT
CASSLATTLDPNEKLFF
>TRBD2|TRBJ2-3|.|TRBV4-1
TGCGCCAGCAGCCAAGTTCTAGCGGGTCCTGATACGCAGTATTTT
CASSQVLAGPDTQYF
>.|TRBJ2-7|few|TRBV10-2
TGCGCCAGCAGCGGGACGGACACTCTCGTCTCCTACGAGCAGTACTTC
CASSGTDTLVSYEQYF
>TRBD1|TRBJ2-2|few|TRBV13
TGTGCCAGCAGTCTCCGACAGGGATCGAACACCGGGGAGCTGTTTTTT
CASSLRQGSNTGELFF